The sequence of this TCR beta chain was determined in a study of T cell responses to AZD1222 COVID-19 vaccine. Study-wide findings and caveats: Among spike-specific TCRs, nearly half reportedly target unmutated variant regions.

The V and J ends lost 9 bases and 3 bases respectively, with 17 bases between them. The CDR3 is made up of 14 amino acids. The germline CDR1 and CDR2 sequences are MNHEY and SMNVEV (reference sequence). TCRdb keeps only in-frame clones here, not all; method: immunoSEQ multiplex PCR. The table includes around 140,000 clones, just over 85% detected once. For this clone: The target antigen is unknown.

This clonotype was obtained from an adult who received the AZD1222 COVID-19 vaccine. The material was peripheral blood, obtained 28 days after the second AZD1222 dose. This rearrangement joins TRBV27 to TRBJ1-2, with D maybe TRBD1 (5 bases). CDR3 residues: CARLTPGLDYGYTF. The CDR3 region has the DNA TGTGCCAGGCTAACTCCAGGGTTAGACTATGGCTACACCTTC.